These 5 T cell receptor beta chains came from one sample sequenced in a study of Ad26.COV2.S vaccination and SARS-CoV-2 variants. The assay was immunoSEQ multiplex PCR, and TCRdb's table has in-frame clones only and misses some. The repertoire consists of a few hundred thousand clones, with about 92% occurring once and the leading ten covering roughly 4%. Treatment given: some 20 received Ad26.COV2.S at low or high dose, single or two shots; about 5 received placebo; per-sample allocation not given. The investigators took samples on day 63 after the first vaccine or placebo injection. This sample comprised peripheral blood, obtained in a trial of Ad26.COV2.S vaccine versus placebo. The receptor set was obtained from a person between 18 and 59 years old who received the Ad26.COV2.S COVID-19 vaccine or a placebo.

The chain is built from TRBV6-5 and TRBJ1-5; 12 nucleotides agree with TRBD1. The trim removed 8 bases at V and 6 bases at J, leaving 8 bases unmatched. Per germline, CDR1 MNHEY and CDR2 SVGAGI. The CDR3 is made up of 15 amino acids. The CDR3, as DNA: TGTGCCAGCGACCCAGGGACAGGGGGCGTTCAGCCCCAGCATTTT. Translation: CASDPGTGGVQPQHF.

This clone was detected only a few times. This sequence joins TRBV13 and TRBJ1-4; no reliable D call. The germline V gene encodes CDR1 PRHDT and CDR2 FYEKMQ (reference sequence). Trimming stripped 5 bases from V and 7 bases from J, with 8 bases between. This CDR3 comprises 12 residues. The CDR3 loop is CASSLRGEKLFF. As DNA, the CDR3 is TGTGCCAGCAGCCTTAGAGGTGAAAAACTGTTTTTT.

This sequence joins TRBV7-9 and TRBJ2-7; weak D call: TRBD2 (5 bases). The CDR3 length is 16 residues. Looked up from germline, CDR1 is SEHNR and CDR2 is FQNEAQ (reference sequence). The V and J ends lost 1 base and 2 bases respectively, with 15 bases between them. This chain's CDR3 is CASSLGVGDLTYEQYF. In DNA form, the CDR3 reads TGTGCCAGCAGCTTAGGAGTCGGGGATTTGACCTACGAGCAGTACTTC.

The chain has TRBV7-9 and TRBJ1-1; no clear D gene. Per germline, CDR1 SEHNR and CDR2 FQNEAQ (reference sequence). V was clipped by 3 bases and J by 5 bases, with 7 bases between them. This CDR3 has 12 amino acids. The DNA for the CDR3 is TGTGCCAGCAGCTTGACTAGTACTGAAGCTTTCTTT. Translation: CASSLTSTEAFF.

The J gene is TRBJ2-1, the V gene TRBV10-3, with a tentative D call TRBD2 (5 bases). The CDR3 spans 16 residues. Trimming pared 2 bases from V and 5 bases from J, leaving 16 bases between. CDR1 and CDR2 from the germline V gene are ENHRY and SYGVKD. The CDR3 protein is CAISEVWASPNNEQFF. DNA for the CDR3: TGTGCCATCAGTGAGGTCTGGGCTAGCCCTAACAATGAGCAGTTCTTC.